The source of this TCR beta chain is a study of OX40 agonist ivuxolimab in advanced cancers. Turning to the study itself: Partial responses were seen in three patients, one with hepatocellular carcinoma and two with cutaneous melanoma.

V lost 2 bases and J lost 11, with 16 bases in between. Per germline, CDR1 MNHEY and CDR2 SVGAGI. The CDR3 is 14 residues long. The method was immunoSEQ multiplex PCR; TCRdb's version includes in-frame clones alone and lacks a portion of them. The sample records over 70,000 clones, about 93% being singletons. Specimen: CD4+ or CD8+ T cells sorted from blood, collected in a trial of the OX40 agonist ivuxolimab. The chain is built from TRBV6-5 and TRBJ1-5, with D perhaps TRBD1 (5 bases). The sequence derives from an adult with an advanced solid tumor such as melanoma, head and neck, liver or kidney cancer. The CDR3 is CASSYGADLSTQHF. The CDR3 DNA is TGTGCCAGCAGTTACGGGGCCGACCTCTCGACCCAGCATTTT.